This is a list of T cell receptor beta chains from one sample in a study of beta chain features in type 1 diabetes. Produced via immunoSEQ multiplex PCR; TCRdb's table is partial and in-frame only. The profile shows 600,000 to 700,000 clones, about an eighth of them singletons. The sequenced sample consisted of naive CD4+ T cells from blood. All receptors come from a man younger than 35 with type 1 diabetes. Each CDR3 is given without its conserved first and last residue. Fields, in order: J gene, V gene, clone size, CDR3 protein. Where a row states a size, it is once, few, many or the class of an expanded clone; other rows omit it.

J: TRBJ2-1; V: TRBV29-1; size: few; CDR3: SVEGEASSYNEQF
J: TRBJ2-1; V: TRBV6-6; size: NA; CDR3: ASSYSPGANEQF
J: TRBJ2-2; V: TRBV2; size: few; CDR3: ASSRTSGVNGELF
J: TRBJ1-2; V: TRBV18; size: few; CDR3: ASSPNRGVYGYT
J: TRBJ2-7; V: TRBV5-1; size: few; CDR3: ASSLDSTSYEQY
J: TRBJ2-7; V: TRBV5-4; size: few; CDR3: ASSTDSGSYEQY
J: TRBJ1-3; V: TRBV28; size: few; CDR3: ASTAGTGLGNTIY
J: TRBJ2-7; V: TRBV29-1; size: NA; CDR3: SVRPKDYEQY
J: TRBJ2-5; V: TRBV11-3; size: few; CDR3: ASSLRGAGETQY
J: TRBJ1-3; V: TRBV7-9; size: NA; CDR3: ASSAAGSSGNTIY
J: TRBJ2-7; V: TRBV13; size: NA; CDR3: ASSPLLFDSSYEQY
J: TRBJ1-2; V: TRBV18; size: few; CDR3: ASSPIRDTTNYGYT
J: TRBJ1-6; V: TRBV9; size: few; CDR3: ASSLNREVNSPLH
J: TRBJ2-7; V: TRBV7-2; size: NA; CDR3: ASSSLYEQY
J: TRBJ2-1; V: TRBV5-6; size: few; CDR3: ASSSGQGADEQF
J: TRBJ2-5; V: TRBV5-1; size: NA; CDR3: ASALGQLQETQY
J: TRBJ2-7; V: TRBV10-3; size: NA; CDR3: AIRARQGAQDGSLYEQY
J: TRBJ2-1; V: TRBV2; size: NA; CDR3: ASHRGNYNEQF
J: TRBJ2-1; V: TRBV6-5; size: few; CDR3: ASSRTGGSYNEQF
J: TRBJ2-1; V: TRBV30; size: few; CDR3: AWGSGTGNEQF
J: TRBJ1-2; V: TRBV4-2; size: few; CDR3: ASSQVYAPGQGANYGYT
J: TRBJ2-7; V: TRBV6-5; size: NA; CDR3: ASSLAASGGYEQY
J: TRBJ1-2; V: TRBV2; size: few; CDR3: ASSDFSFGYT
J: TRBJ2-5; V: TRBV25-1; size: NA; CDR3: ASSDPTGSGETQY
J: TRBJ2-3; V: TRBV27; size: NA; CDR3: ASSPPGHRTDTQY
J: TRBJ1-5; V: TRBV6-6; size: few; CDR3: ASSYDSNQPQH